This T cell receptor (beta chain) came from a study of cytomegalovirus exposure and HLA in healthy donors. A remark on this clone: The antigen is not known.

The PCR had 60 Vbeta and 13 Jbeta primers. Measured with immunoSEQ multiplex PCR; TCRdb has only the in-frame clones, and not every one. The sample contains more than 95,000 clones, under 80% of which appear only once. Looked up from germline, CDR1 is SGDLS and CDR2 is YYNGEE. The trim removed 0 bases at V and 7 bases at J, leaving 7 bases unmatched. CDR3 size: 16 residues. Study results and limitations: Reportedly, TCR beta sequences accurately predicted HLA-A and HLA-B alleles in most subjects.

Healthy individuals who donated bone marrow served as the donors. The receptor comes from a woman aged 60-75 years in good health and CMV-seropositive. Input material: PBMCs. J is TRBJ2-2 and V is TRBV9; 9 bases agree with TRBD1. CDR3 DNA: TGTGCCAGCAGCGTAGAAAGGGACAGGGTGGACGGGGAGCTGTTTTTT. Its translation: CASSVERDRVDGELFF. The full variable domain, with the rest looked up from reference TRBV9 and TRBJ2-2, is DSGVTQTPKHLITATGQRVTLRCSPRSGDLSVYWYQQSLDQGLQFLIQYYNGEERAKGNILERFSAQQFPDLHSELNLSSLELGDSALYFCASSVERDRVDGELFFGEGSRLTVL.